This TCR beta chain was sequenced in a study of graft-versus-host responses after intestinal transplantation. About the research overall: Recipients had transplants, and these were multivisceral, liver-intestinal, or isolated intestinal. The study, taken as a whole, reports: Where graft-donor T cell macrochimerism was present, patients had high graft-versus-host to host-versus-graft clonal ratios in allografts. Early post-transplant declines in HvG were associated with peak levels of circulating GvH clones.

Profiled with immunoSEQ multiplex PCR; TCRdb holds only in-frame clones, not every one. There are around 50,000 clones in the sample; approximately 84% occur only once, and about 0.43% lies in the top ten. This clone appeared a few times. The antigen is not known. The germline CDR1 and CDR2 sequences are LGHNA and YNFKEQ. The CDR3 covers 16 residues. Losses at the gene ends were 2 bases for V and 2 bases for J; bases not matched to a gene: 2. The sample here was unstimulated CD4+ T cells sorted from spleen or lymph node cells, taken before transplant. The chain links TRBV4-2 to TRBJ2-2, with 10 bases identical to TRBD2. This TCR was recovered from a human donor who was the organ donor for an intestinal transplant. The CDR3 sequence: CASSQPSGSNTGELFF. The CDR3 coding sequence is TGTGCCAGCAGCCAACCTAGCGGGAGTAACACCGGGGAGCTGTTTTTT.